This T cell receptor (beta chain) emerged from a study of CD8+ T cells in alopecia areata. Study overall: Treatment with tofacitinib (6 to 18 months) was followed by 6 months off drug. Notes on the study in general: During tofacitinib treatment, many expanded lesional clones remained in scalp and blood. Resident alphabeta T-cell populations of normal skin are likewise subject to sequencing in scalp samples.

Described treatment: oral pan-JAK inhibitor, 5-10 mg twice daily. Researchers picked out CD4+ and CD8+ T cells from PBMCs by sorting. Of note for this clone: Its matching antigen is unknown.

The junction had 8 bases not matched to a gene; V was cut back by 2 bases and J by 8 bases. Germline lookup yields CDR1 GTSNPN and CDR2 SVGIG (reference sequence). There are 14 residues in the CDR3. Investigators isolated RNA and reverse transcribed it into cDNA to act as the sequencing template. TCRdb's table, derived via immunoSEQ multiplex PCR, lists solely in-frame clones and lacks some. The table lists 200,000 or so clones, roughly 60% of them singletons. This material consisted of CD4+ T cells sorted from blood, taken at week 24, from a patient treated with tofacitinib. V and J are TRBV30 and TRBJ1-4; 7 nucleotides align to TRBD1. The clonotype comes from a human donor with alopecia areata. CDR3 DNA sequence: TGTGCCTGGAGTCAGGGGGGTGGATTCGAAAAACTGTTTTTT. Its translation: CAWSQGGGFEKLFF.